This is a list of T cell receptor beta chains from one sample in a study of blood T cell repertoires in COVID-19. Only in-frame clones appear in the TCRdb table, and some are missing; sequencing was by immunoSEQ multiplex PCR. The sample comprises approximately 200,000 clones, approximately 78% of which are singletons, and approximately 12% rests with the top ten. Input material: peripheral blood. These receptors were obtained from a woman at least 80 years old with COVID-19, enrolled during active disease. Both conserved end residues are trimmed from each CDR3.

TRBV5-6,TRBJ1-1,ASSWRTEAF
TRBV6-5,TRBJ2-2,ASRAQGHTGELF
TRBV7-6,TRBJ1-1,ASSSGQHPNTEAF
TRBV5-5,TRBJ2-5,ASRPGSAIQETQY
TRBV24-1,TRBJ2-1,ATSDRSGTGGNYNEQF
TRBV11-2,TRBJ1-5,ASSLGTGVRQPQH
TRBV20-1,TRBJ2-1,SARETSGVYNEQF
TRBV28,TRBJ1-2,ASSLWEAYGYT
TRBV28,TRBJ1-1,ASSSRQGRRDTEAF
TRBV3-1/TRBV3-2,TRBJ2-1,ASSRTSGGTYNEQF
TRBV7-2,TRBJ2-2,ASSDWDIGNTGELF
TRBV29-1,TRBJ1-1,SVERRLNTEAF
TRBV5-1,TRBJ1-1,ASSYDRELVLEAF
TRBV4-2,TRBJ2-7,ASSHTAQGGIYEQY
TRBV5-8,TRBJ1-1,ASSSGGGLNTEAF
TRBV5-1,TRBJ1-4,ASSPDRINEKLF
TRBV14,TRBJ1-6,ASSQGQGFVNSPLH
TRBV3-1/TRBV3-2,TRBJ2-7,ASSQVPSSRYEQY
TRBV18,TRBJ2-7,ASSPGLANHEQY
TRBV3-1/TRBV3-2,TRBJ2-1,ASSHSLRGEVEQF
TRBV6-6,TRBJ1-1,ASSLRKTEAF
TRBV6-2/TRBV6-3,TRBJ2-7,ASSYSESGAVDEQY
TRBV18,TRBJ2-5,ASSPEASGKQETQY
TRBV19,TRBJ1-2,ASSVNNRARGYT
TRBV13,TRBJ2-5,ASSLGQGEETQY
TRBV20-1,TRBJ2-7,SASVGTGSYEQY
TRBV7-2,TRBJ1-5,ASSFRRGPGQPQH
TRBV7-8,TRBJ2-1,ASSLGLLAGGYNEQF
TRBV4-3,TRBJ2-7,ASSQETGDEQY
TRBV7-2,TRBJ1-2,ASSFRGQGAGGYT
TRBV7-9,TRBJ1-5,ASSLGQGAGTQH
TRBV2,TRBJ2-3,ASSEDLLNTDTQY
TRBV29-1,TRBJ2-7,SVQLGVTGLYEQY
TRBV6-5,TRBJ2-7,ASKRQGSYEQY
TRBV5-1,TRBJ2-3,ASSLEYGDTQY
TRBV5-4,TRBJ2-3,ASSSRGLSPDTQY
TRBV5-1,TRBJ2-1,ASNRDRTDNEQF
TRBV7-9,TRBJ1-2,ASRSLGEGGYT
TRBV10-3,TRBJ1-2,AIRLQEPNYGYT
TRBV5-1,TRBJ2-7,ASSFGQGGTHEQY
TRBV4-3,TRBJ1-6,ASRPTVGPLH
TRBV4-3,TRBJ1-2,ASSQEVDRGLGNYGYT
TRBV2,TRBJ2-7,ASSVQGATYEQY
TRBV4-2,TRBJ2-1,ASSLGTGGRDEQF
TRBV7-8,TRBJ2-2,ASSRTSSNTGELF
TRBV7-6,TRBJ1-2,ASSSPGRGQGYT
TRBV6-2/TRBV6-3,TRBJ1-4,ASSPSGRLRVGEKLF
TRBV14,TRBJ2-5,ASRPTGVQETQY
TRBV11-2,TRBJ2-1,ASSRGLAPYNEQF
TRBV28,TRBJ2-7,ASSLPGQGGFKQY
TRBV19,TRBJ2-6,ASSPAHSGANVLT
TRBV6-6,TRBJ2-3,ASSYWRGPTDTQY
TRBV7-9,TRBJ1-2,ASSLAGGTGYPNYGYT
TRBV10-3,TRBJ1-1,AISPQGERTEAF
TRBV12-3/TRBV12-4,TRBJ2-1,ASSLNLPNEQF
TRBV19,TRBJ1-2,ASRGQDYGYT
TRBV13,TRBJ1-3,ASSLEESGNTIY
TRBV6-2/TRBV6-3,TRBJ2-2,ASSYGHTGLAGELF
TRBV18,TRBJ2-7,ASSLDSSPTYEQY